The 21 T cell receptor beta chains below were found in one sample sequenced in a study of T-cell memory formation after mild COVID-19 (dated by TCRdb to 2020 to 2023). The method was 5' RACE. Sequencing relied on an Illumina NovaSeq 6000. The raw public reads went through TCRdb reprocessing: fastp at Q25, MiXCR clone calling, in-frame beta chains kept. For every CDR3 protein sequence, its rows merge into one entry that carries the most common genes and DNA. Across this sample there are 200,000 to 250,000 distinct CDR3 sequences, with more than 9% seen only once. Approximately 2.8% of the sample goes to the ten largest clones. Specimen: PBMCs or a T cell subset sorted from them (not recorded which). These receptors came from a man younger than 35 who had mild COVID-19 (a few samples of this study predate the infection). The sample titles of this study are shuffled in the database, so cell type and time point are left out; the donor was told from shared clones.

This clonotype came up a few times. The chain carries TRBV28 and TRBJ1-6, with D possibly being TRBD1 (5 bases). Trimming stripped 3 bases from V and 12 bases from J, with 9 bases between. CDR3 size: 12 residues. Germline CDR1 and CDR2: MDHEN and SYDVKM. The CDR3 reads CASSFNQGPLHF. CDR3 DNA: TGTGCCAGCAGTTTCAATCAGGGACCCCTCCACTTT.

The rearrangement links TRBV10-2 to TRBJ2-1; perhaps TRBD2 as D (6 bases). Germline V CDR1 and CDR2: WSHSY, SAAADI. V dropped 6 bases and J dropped 10 bases, with 22 bases sitting between them. The CDR3 totals 15 residues. The CDR3 nucleotides read TGCGCCAGCAGCCTGGGAACTCCTCCTCGGGGGGAGCAGTTCTTC. It translates to CASSLGTPPRGEQFF.

This clonotype has just a few counts. The chain uses TRBV28 and TRBJ2-1; 10 positions match TRBD2. Unmatched junction bases numbered 4, after V lost 5 bases and J lost 0 bases. The V gene's germline CDR1 is MDHEN and CDR2 SYDVKM. The CDR3 has 16 residues. CDR3 amino acids: CASSRSGGSSYNEQFF. CDR3 nucleotides: TGTGCCAGCAGTCGTAGCGGGGGGAGCTCCTACAATGAGCAGTTCTTC.

In its sample, this clonotype was seen many times. The rearrangement joins TRBV20-1 to TRBJ2-7; 7 positions match TRBD1. This CDR3 is built from 13 residues. The germline V gene has CDR1 DFQATT and CDR2 SNEGSKA (reference sequence). V was clipped by 5 bases and J by 1 base; unmatched bases: 5. CDR3 DNA: TGCAGTGCTCGACTACAGGGGTCCTACGAGCAGTACTTC. Its translation: CSARLQGSYEQYF.

This clonotype was detected many times. In nucleotides, the CDR3 is TGCAGCGTTGAAGATCGGGTCATGATGAATGAGCAGTTCTTC. This sequence encodes CSVEDRVMMNEQFF. V is TRBV29-1 and J is TRBJ2-1; D uncertain. Germline V gene lookup returns CDR1 SQVTM and CDR2 ANQGSEA. The CDR3 runs to 14 residues. Deletions cut 0 bases from V and 7 bases from J, with 13 bases between.

CDR3 loop: CASSLEGRNTDTQYF. The CDR3, as DNA: TGTGCCAGCAGTTTAGAGGGACGGAACACAGATACGCAGTATTTT. V and J are TRBV27 and TRBJ2-3; D tentatively fits TRBD1 or TRBD2 (5 bases each). The CDR3 is 15 residues long. Germline V lookup: CDR1 MNHEY, CDR2 SMNVEV (reference sequence). V lost 2 bases and J 2 bases, leaving 11 bases between the germline ends.

This clonotype was seen only a few times. V gene TRBV6-5 combines with J gene TRBJ1-6; no clear D. Trimming left V 2 bases short and J 7 bases short, with 15 bases between. The CDR3 contains 16 residues. Germline values: CDR1 MNHEY, CDR2 SVGAGI. The CDR3 DNA follows: TGTGCCAGCAGTTACACGCGGGTTATCGTCAATTCACCCCTCCACTTT. The encoded protein is CASSYTRVIVNSPLHF.

The gene calls are TRBV7-8 and TRBJ2-7; D remains ambiguous. The V end lost 5 bases, the J end lost 1 base, and 12 bases lay between the germline ends. There are 14 residues in the CDR3. Germline CDR1 is SGHVS and CDR2 is FQNEAQ. The CDR3 here is CASSPHEISYEQYV. CDR3 nucleotides: TGTGCCAGCAGCCCCCACGAAATTTCCTACGAGCAGTACGTC.

This clonotype has just a few counts. The chain couples TRBV7-2 to TRBJ2-3, with D possibly being TRBD2 (7 bases). Germline CDR1 reads SGHTA; CDR2 reads FQGNSA. V was clipped by 1 base and J by 1 base, with 15 bases between them. CDR3 length: 17 amino acids. CDR3 in amino acids: CASSLERGAFRTDTQYF. In DNA, the CDR3 is TGTGCCAGCAGCTTAGAACGGGGGGCCTTTCGCACAGATACGCAGTATTTT.

This clonotype was seen at least ten times. The chain is built from TRBV12-3 or TRBV12-4 and TRBJ2-2, with D uncertain. Trimming removed 6 bases from V and 3 bases from J, with 5 bases in between. This CDR3 spans 12 amino acids. CDR3 bases: TGTGCCAGCAGCCCGGACACCGGGGAGCTGTTTTTT. Its protein product is CASSPDTGELFF.

This clonotype was seen at least ten times. This rearrangement joins TRBV12-3 or TRBV12-4 to TRBJ1-5; D perhaps matches TRBD1 (6 bases). This CDR3 has 14 residues. Trimming took off 5 bases at V and 5 bases at J, with 13 bases between the two ends. The CDR3 DNA follows: TGTGCCAGCAGTCCCGGACAGCGAGATCAGCCCCAGCATTTT. Its protein product is CASSPGQRDQPQHF.

This clonotype was counted between two and nine times. The chain uses TRBV11-2 and TRBJ2-4, with D possibly TRBD2 on 5 matching bases. Germline assignment: CDR1 SGHAT and CDR2 FQNNGV. The germline V and J ends were trimmed by 4 bases and 8 bases, with 18 bases remaining between them. The CDR3 length is 15 residues. CDR3 DNA: TGTGCCAGCAGCTCCCCCCGTAATGTCGGGGACATTCAGTACTTC. As protein: CASSSPRNVGDIQYF. Full variable domain (rest looked up from reference TRBV11-2 and TRBJ2-4): EAGVAQSPRYKIIEKRQSVAFWCNPISGHATLYWYQQILGQGPKLLIQFQNNGVVDDSQLPKDRFSAERLKGVDSTLKIQPAKLEDSAVYLCASSSPRNVGDIQYFGAGTRLSVL.

This clonotype was seen a few times. V gene TRBV7-2 combines with J gene TRBJ1-2; TRBD1 might be the D (6 bases). V lost 5 bases and J lost 0, with 22 bases in between. The germline V gene has CDR1 SGHTA and CDR2 FQGNSA. The CDR3 sequence is 18 residues long. CDR3 amino acids: CASSARPGVQYSNYGYTF. Here the CDR3 DNA reads TGTGCCAGCAGCGCACGACCAGGGGTTCAGTACTCTAACTATGGCTACACCTTC.

This chain uses TRBV16 with TRBJ1-5, with no clear D. V was pared by 2 bases and J by 4 bases, with 9 bases between. Germline CDR1 reads KGHSY; CDR2 reads FQNENV. The CDR3 runs 14 residues. In nucleotides, the CDR3 is TGTGCCAGCAGCCAAACCCCAACAAATCAGCCCCAGCATTTT. Encoded protein: CASSQTPTNQPQHF.

This clonotype has at least ten counts. This sequence joins TRBV7-2 and TRBJ2-1; 9 nucleotides agree with TRBD2. Germline V CDR1 and CDR2: SGHTA, FQGNSA. V was pared by 0 bases and J by 8 bases, with 8 bases of the junction left unmatched. This CDR3 comprises 16 residues. The CDR3 loop is CASSLAARGGRDEQFF. DNA of the CDR3: TGTGCCAGCAGCTTAGCTGCGCGGGGGGGCCGAGATGAGCAGTTCTTC.

This clonotype has more than one count but fewer than ten. The V and J genes are TRBV7-9 and TRBJ1-5, with a weak D call TRBD1 (5 bases). The germline V gene has CDR1 SEHNR and CDR2 FQNEAQ (reference sequence). This CDR3 is built from 11 residues. The CDR3 region is CAPMRGWPQHF. Here the CDR3 DNA reads TGTGCTCCAATGCGGGGGTGGCCCCAGCATTTT.

The chain employs TRBV12-3 or TRBV12-4 and TRBJ1-2, with TRBD1 matching over 9 bases. The CDR3 sequence is 15 residues long. With V trimmed by 5 bases and J by 6 bases, 10 bases remained unmatched. The CDR3: CASSPTVDRGHGYTF. CDR3 nucleotide sequence: TGTGCCAGCAGTCCTACAGTGGACAGGGGACATGGCTACACCTTC.

This clonotype has a handful of counts. The V call is TRBV6-4, the J call TRBJ2-7; unclear D gene. V gave up 7 bases and J gave up 0 bases, with 13 bases separating them. The length of the CDR3 is 14 residues. Germline V gene data show CDR1 as MRHNA and CDR2 as SNTAGT. CDR3 sequence (DNA): TGTGCCAGCAAGGTGACCCAGAGCTCCTACGAGCAGTACTTC. This sequence encodes CASKVTQSSYEQYF.

This chain joins TRBV20-1 and TRBJ1-3; D uncertain. Germline-derived CDR1 and CDR2 are DFQATT and SNEGSKA (reference sequence). Trimming took 2 bases from V and 2 from J, leaving 7 bases between them. The CDR3 is 13 amino acids. The CDR3 DNA follows: TGCAGTGCTAGACTAGGGACTGGAAACACCATATATTTT. Protein: CSARLGTGNTIYF.

This clonotype has more than one count but fewer than ten. The chain couples TRBV7-9 to TRBJ2-7, with TRBD2 as a possible D gene (5 bases). The V gene lost 5 bases and the J gene lost 5 bases, with 16 bases spanning the gap. Looked up from germline, CDR1 is SEHNR and CDR2 is FQNEAQ (reference sequence). There are 14 residues in the CDR3. This CDR3 is CASSDGRGSDEQYF. For the CDR3, the DNA is TGTGCCAGCAGCGACGGACGGGGATCCGACGAGCAGTACTTC.

CDR3: CASSLAGGHKNIQYF. Written as DNA, the CDR3 is TGTGCCAGCAGCCTTGCTGGGGGACACAAAAACATTCAGTACTTC. The V call is TRBV7-9, the J call TRBJ2-4, with a weak D call TRBD1 (6 bases). The CDR3 has 15 residues. V gave up 5 bases and J gave up 3 bases, with 14 bases separating them. Germline-derived CDR1 and CDR2 are SEHNR and FQNEAQ (reference sequence). Supplemented by reference TRBV7-9 and TRBJ2-4, the full variable domain reads DTGVSQNPRHKITKRGQNVTFRCDPISEHNRLYWYRQTLGQGPEFLTYFQNEAQLEKSRLLSDRFSAERPKGSFSTLEIQRTEQGDSAMYLCASSLAGGHKNIQYFGAGTRLSVL.